The rows below give T cell receptor beta chains drawn from one sample of a study of control samples from healthy donors and cancer patients. Only in-frame clones appear in the TCRdb table, and some are missing; sequencing was by immunoSEQ multiplex PCR. Altogether 120,000 or so clones are present, about 93% being singletons, with the ten largest covering over 1.5%. The sample taken for sequencing was PBMCs. Every receptor here comes from a man between 45 and 60 years old with head and neck cancer. Both conserved end residues are part of each CDR3. Fields, in order: V gene, J gene, clone size, D gene, CDR3 protein, CDR3 DNA. The D gene is left open where the match is weak. Not all rows give a size; the values are once, few, many and, for expanded clones, a class.

V gene: TRBV11-3
J gene: TRBJ2-1
clone size: -
D gene: -
CDR3 protein: CASSLEGRDKTKNEQFF
CDR3 DNA: TGTGCCAGCAGCTTAGAGGGCCGAGACAAAACGAAAAATGAGCAGTTCTTC

V gene: TRBV3-1/TRBV3-2
J gene: TRBJ2-3
clone size: once
D gene: TRBD1
CDR3 protein: CASSRNNQGQGCTDTQYF
CDR3 DNA: TGTGCCAGCAGCCGGAACAATCAAGGACAGGGGTGCACAGATACGCAGTATTTT

V gene: TRBV2
J gene: TRBJ2-7
clone size: -
D gene: -
CDR3 protein: CASSAQPGQGYEQYF
CDR3 DNA: TGTGCCAGCAGTGCTCAGCCGGGGCAGGGCTACGAGCAGTACTTC

V gene: TRBV5-6
J gene: TRBJ2-3
clone size: -
D gene: -
CDR3 protein: CASSLARGGDTQYF
CDR3 DNA: TGTGCCAGCAGCTTGGCGCGGGGTGGGGATACGCAGTATTTT

V gene: TRBV19
J gene: TRBJ2-3
clone size: -
D gene: -
CDR3 protein: CASILQGSITDTQYF
CDR3 DNA: TGTGCCAGTATCCTACAGGGATCCATCACAGATACGCAGTATTTT

V gene: TRBV11-1
J gene: TRBJ1-3
clone size: -
D gene: -
CDR3 protein: CASSFGLGSGNTIYF
CDR3 DNA: TGTGCCAGCAGCTTCGGACTTGGCTCTGGAAACACCATATATTTT

V gene: TRBV27
J gene: TRBJ1-3
clone size: -
D gene: -
CDR3 protein: CASSRTRLSSQSSGNTIYF
CDR3 DNA: TGTGCCAGCAGCCGTACACGGTTGTCATCCCAGAGCTCTGGAAACACCATATATTTT

V gene: TRBV6-6
J gene: TRBJ2-7
clone size: -
D gene: -
CDR3 protein: CASSRGTADEQYF
CDR3 DNA: TGTGCCAGCAGTCGCGGGACAGCCGACGAGCAGTACTTC

V gene: TRBV19
J gene: TRBJ1-1
clone size: -
D gene: -
CDR3 protein: CASSIAENTEAFF
CDR3 DNA: TGTGCCAGTAGTATAGCGGAGAACACTGAAGCTTTCTTT

V gene: TRBV11-1
J gene: TRBJ2-3
clone size: -
D gene: TRBD2
CDR3 protein: CATTLAGADTQYF
CDR3 DNA: TGTGCCACCACACTAGCGGGGGCGGATACGCAGTATTTT

V gene: TRBV19
J gene: TRBJ1-1
clone size: -
D gene: -
CDR3 protein: CASSIGGGWEAFF
CDR3 DNA: TGTGCCAGTAGTATAGGGGGCGGCTGGGAAGCTTTCTTT